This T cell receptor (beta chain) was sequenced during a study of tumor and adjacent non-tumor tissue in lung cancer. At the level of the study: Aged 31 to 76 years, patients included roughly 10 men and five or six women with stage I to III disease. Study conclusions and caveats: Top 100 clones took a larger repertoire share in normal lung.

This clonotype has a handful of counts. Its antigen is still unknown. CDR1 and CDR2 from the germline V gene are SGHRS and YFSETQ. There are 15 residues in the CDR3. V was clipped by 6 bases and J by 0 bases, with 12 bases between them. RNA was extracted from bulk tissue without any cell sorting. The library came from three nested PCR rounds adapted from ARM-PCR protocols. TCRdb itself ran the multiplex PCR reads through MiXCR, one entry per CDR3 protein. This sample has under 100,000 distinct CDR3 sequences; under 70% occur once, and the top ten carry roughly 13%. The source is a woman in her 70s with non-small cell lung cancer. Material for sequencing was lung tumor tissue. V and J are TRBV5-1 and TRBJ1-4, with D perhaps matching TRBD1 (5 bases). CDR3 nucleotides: TGCGCCAGCACCCGTGGGGGTGCAACTAATGAAAAACTGTTTTTT. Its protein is CASTRGGATNEKLFF.